This T cell receptor (beta chain) was obtained from a study of shared clonotypes between healthy human individuals (TCRdb year 2020). Regarding the research as a whole: A few men and a couple of women, aged 18 to 49 years, made up the cohort. For each donor, three plates each were used for CD4 naive and CD4 memory, two plates were used for CD8 naive, and one plate was used for CD8 memory. To estimate repertoire size and how much clonotypes are shared between individuals, the study performed deep sequencing of blood TCR repertoires from about 5 healthy adults. To increase sequencing depth and limit assay-specific biases, different laboratories used diverse techniques to prepare libraries and sequence TCR repertoires. Leukapheresis yielded between about 0.85 and 9 billion PBMCs per donor. Results and caveats for the whole study, not just this receptor: Naive subsets generally had larger estimated clonotype richness than memory subsets. Pairwise subsampling indicated that sequencing depth was expected to affect the degree of clonotype sharing among donors. Sampling was limited to blood, and TCR repertoires in tissue likely differ from TCR repertoires in blood. Because the study included only a small number of donors, the genetic and exposure-history diversity represented was limited. Incomplete sequencing was indicated by rarefaction of sorted-subset datasets, despite the large sequencing depth. About 4.5% of naive CD4, 3% to 3.5% of naive CD8, approximately 2% of memory CD4, and around 0.4% of memory CD8 clonotypes were shared across a few donors. Higher generation probabilities were observed for clonotypes shared by all four sorted-subset donors than for non-shared clonotypes.

TCR CDR3 regions were amplified from genomic DNA by multiplex PCR using the deep immunoSEQ assay. For each cell subset, the extracted genomic DNA was distributed evenly across all wells of several immunoSEQ 96-well plates, and each plate served as one replicate. For sorted subsets, about 220 ng of genomic DNA, equivalent to some 33,000 T cell genomes, went into each replicate PCR. Purified libraries were quantified with a Qubit 3.0 fluorometer, sized on a Bioanalyzer 2100, and re-quantified with the KAPA Library Quantification kit. A separate single-read 150-cycle Illumina NextSeq 550 flow cell was used to sequence each immunoSEQ 96-well plate. Per the source publication's procedure: Because the immunoSEQ output held only junctional sequences and lacked quality scores, the filtering could not match the filtering applied to full-length reads. To assign V/J genes and CDR3, sequences were annotated using PyIR, a Python wrapper for IgBLAST v1.9, with IMGT germline references. Reads were removed for weak V/J assignments (E-value above 1e-6), missing CDR3, stop codons, out-of-frame junctions, or ambiguous translated residues. A V3J clonotype was defined by an identical inferred V gene, J gene, and CDR3 amino acid sequence. Percentage overlap between repertoires was calculated by dividing the number of shared unique clonotypes by the size of the smaller repertoire. RTK rarefaction, the Chao1 estimator, and Recon v2.1 estimates of unobserved clonotypes were used to assess repertoire richness. Generation probabilities were computed with OLGA for all TCRbeta clonotypes obtained by the gDNA method from several donors. Sourced from immuneACCESS, this table was stored by TCRdb with only in-frame sequences that have V and J called. A share of the clones is absent; for the studies checked, an unresolved V gene accounts for under half, and the remainder has no known explanation. From that table come the V and J calls and clone size; the DNA was used to work out D and trimming. The sample table lists some 2,400,000 clones, more than 90% of them with a count of one. Together, the top ten hold roughly 0.13% of the sample.

Counted from cysteine to phenylalanine, this CDR3 has 14 amino acids. Just the 42-base CDR3 DNA is kept, in frame starting at base 1. CDR1 and CDR2 are drawn from the germline V gene: SGHRS, YFSETQ. V loses 1 base of germline sequence and J loses 8 bases, and the interval between the two ends is 12 bases. This clone was recorded only once. Which antigen it targets is not known. No per-base quality is available; no much larger clone lies one base away. Healthy HIV-negative adults with no recently reported acute infections or vaccinations were included as donors. Only Caucasian adults living in Nashville, Tennessee, USA were represented among the donors. CD4+ T cells were enriched by magnetic negative selection, after which naive cells were positively selected on CD45RA and the negative fraction was taken as the memory subset. After blood collection by leukapheresis, PBMCs were isolated using Ficoll-Histopaque density gradient centrifugation and then cryopreserved in the vapor phase of liquid nitrogen. Analytical flow cytometry was used to check the purity and quantity of every magnetically sorted T cell population. Each sorted fraction had its genomic DNA isolated and then quantified by UV absorbance on a Nanodrop 2000c.

Sequencing was carried out using naive CD4+ T cells sorted from blood. The label giving this sample's cell subset or site can be read as: CD45RA+ positively selected. This receptor was taken from a young man in good health. The rearranged chain carries TRBV5-1 and TRBJ1-4, and the D gene may be TRBD1, 5 bases matching. The DNA sequence follows: TGCGCCAGCAGCTTGACAGCAGGGCAGGAAAAACTGTTTTTT. Its translation reads: CASSLTAGQEKLFF.